The T cell receptor (beta chain) described here comes from a study of OX40 agonist ivuxolimab in advanced cancers. Comments on this clone: What it binds is unknown.

Method: immunoSEQ multiplex PCR; TCRdb's copy keeps in-frame clones and lacks some. The sample lists roughly 66,000 clones, 83% seen once, with approximately 0.7% in the top ten. Germline V gene data show CDR1 as GTSNPN and CDR2 as SVGIG (reference sequence). This CDR3 spans 16 amino acids. Trimming stripped 1 base from V and 4 bases from J, with 14 bases between. General study points: Clonal expansion was seen in CD4+ and CD8+ blood T cells by week 6 at 0.1 to 3.0 mg/kg.

The source was CD4+ or CD8+ T cells sorted from blood, collected in a trial of the OX40 agonist ivuxolimab. The receptor comes from an adult with an advanced solid tumor such as melanoma, head and neck, liver or kidney cancer. The V call is TRBV30, the J call TRBJ1-6; maybe TRBD1 (5 bases). CDR3 DNA sequence: TGTGCCTGGAGTGGCGTGGGACGGAGATATAATTCACCCCTCCACTTT. This encodes CAWSGVGRRYNSPLHF.